The 28 T cell receptor beta chains in this list originate from one sample, sequenced in a study of patients and donors after allogeneic stem cell transplantation. TCRdb independently ran MiXCR on the RT-PCR reads; one entry per CDR3 protein. The data show about a million distinct CDR3 sequences, with under 20% seen just once and 5% to 6.5% held by the top ten. Specimen: blood, either unsorted or a sorted T cell fraction (not recorded which). These receptors all come from a human donor who was either an allogeneic HSCT recipient or a stem cell or donor lymphocyte infusion donor (not recorded which). It is not recorded whose cells these are; they may come from a transplant donor.

On this clonotype itself: The CDR3 ends on some other residue instead of the conserved phenylalanine or tryptophan, so this is likely a read error. The V call is TRBV29-1, the J call TRBJ2-5, with 9 bases matching TRBD2. Germline CDR1 SQVTM, CDR2 ANQGSEA. CDR3 length equals 14 residues. J lost 3 bases, V lost 3 bases, and 5 bases had no gene match. Here the CDR3 DNA reads TGCAGCGTTGACAGAGCGGGGGGAAAAGAGACCCAGTACTAC. Translating it yields CSVDRAGGKETQYY.

This clonotype has just a few counts. This rearrangement joins TRBV20-1 to TRBJ2-7; tentative D call: TRBD2 (6 bases). The CDR3 extends over 12 amino acids. Per germline, CDR1 DFQATT and CDR2 SNEGSKA (reference sequence). V lost 2 bases to trimming and J lost 3 bases, with 8 bases between them. The CDR3 DNA reads as TGCAGTGCTAGACGCGGGAACTACGAGCAGTACTTC. Encoded protein: CSARRGNYEQYF.

The gene calls are TRBV20-1 and TRBJ2-7; 9 nucleotides line up with TRBD2. The J segment lost 6 bases and the V segment lost 4 bases, leaving 13 bases of the junction unmatched. There are 15 residues in the CDR3. From germline, CDR1 is DFQATT and CDR2 SNEGSKA (reference sequence). This chain's CDR3 is CSATGASGILGEQYF. DNA of the CDR3: TGCAGTGCTACGGGGGCTAGCGGGATTTTAGGCGAGCAGTACTTC.

This clonotype came up a few times. The chain is built from TRBV11-2 and TRBJ2-7; unclear D gene. Trimming removed 2 bases from V and 6 bases from J, with 20 bases in between. This CDR3 contains 16 residues. Germline V gene lookup returns CDR1 SGHAT and CDR2 FQNNGV. As DNA, the CDR3 is TGTGCCAGCAGCTTACAATCCTCCAGCCGAAATACCGAGCAGTACTTC. Its translation: CASSLQSSSRNTEQYF.

The V and J genes are TRBV4-1 and TRBJ2-2, with D hard to call. Trimming took 1 base from V and 0 from J, leaving 9 bases between them. The CDR3 is made up of 16 amino acids. In germline, CDR1 is MGHRA, CDR2 YSYEKL. This CDR3 reads CASSQVSLSNTGELFF. Here the CDR3 DNA reads TGCGCCAGCAGCCAAGTCAGTCTGTCGAACACCGGGGAGCTGTTTTTT.

In its sample, this clonotype was seen once. CDR3 bases: TGTGCCAGCAGCCCCACAGGGTCGGGTGCCTACGAGCAGTACTTC. Its translation is CASSPTGSGAYEQYF. The chain uses TRBV7-6 and TRBJ2-7, with a possible D match to TRBD1 (6 bases). Trimming shortened V by 5 bases and J by 2 bases, and 16 bases separated the two germline ends. This CDR3 has 15 residues. The germline gives CDR1 SGHVS, CDR2 FNYEAQ.

This clonotype was recorded many times. This chain's CDR3 is CASRQSSGNTIYF. The CDR3 nucleotides read TGTGCCAGCAGGCAGAGCTCTGGAAACACCATATATTTT. The chain combines TRBV12-3 or TRBV12-4 with TRBJ1-3; no firm D call. The V end was cut by 6 bases, the J end by 0 bases, with 6 bases between. The CDR3 extends over 13 amino acids.

The chain employs TRBV6-1 and TRBJ1-5; TRBD1 is a possible D gene (6 bases). The germline V gene encodes CDR1 MNHNS and CDR2 SASEGT. The CDR3 is 13 residues long. V lost 7 bases and J lost 6, with 13 bases in between. CDR3 nucleotides: TGTGCCAGCATAGGACAGAGAGGTCAGCCCCAGCATTTT. This gives the protein CASIGQRGQPQHF.

J is TRBJ1-2 and V is TRBV20-1, with 10 nucleotides matching TRBD1. Trimming took 3 bases from V and 7 from J; bases not matched to a gene: 17. CDR1 DFQATT and CDR2 SNEGSKA come from the germline V gene (reference sequence). This CDR3 is 17 amino acids long. Here the CDR3 reads CSASRRRDRGVSSGYTF. The CDR3 DNA is TGCAGTGCTAGCCGCCGCCGGGACAGGGGCGTGAGCAGTGGCTACACCTTC.

The chain joins TRBV20-1 to TRBJ2-4; 8 bases line up with TRBD2. Germline-derived CDR1 and CDR2 are DFQATT and SNEGSKA (reference sequence). Germline trimming cut 5 bases from V and 6 bases from J; bases unmatched to any gene: 18. CDR3 length: 17 residues. CDR3 residues: CSASHGVVGGGGNIQYF. The DNA for the CDR3 is TGCAGTGCTTCCCACGGAGTCGTCGGGGGGGGAGGAAACATTCAGTACTTC.

This clonotype was seen a handful of times. The V call is TRBV4-2, the J call TRBJ2-7; D might be TRBD2 (6 bases). This CDR3 comprises 13 residues. V was shortened by 3 bases and J by 10 bases, with 16 bases between the two germline ends. Germline lookup yields CDR1 LGHNA and CDR2 YNFKEQ. This CDR3 reads CASSQSDRGGQYF. The CDR3 nucleotides read TGTGCCAGCAGCCAGTCCGATAGGGGAGGACAGTACTTC.

There are a few counts of this clonotype. The rearrangement links TRBV12-3 or TRBV12-4 to TRBJ2-3, with TRBD1 identical over 9 bases. V trimming: 5 bases; J trimming: 5 bases; junction bases outside the gene matches: 8. This CDR3 has 15 residues. The CDR3 DNA follows: TGTGCCAGCAGTATACCGGGACAGGGTTTAGATACGCAGTATTTT. It translates to CASSIPGQGLDTQYF.

This chain joins TRBV7-6 and TRBJ1-1; D is unclear. CDR3 length equals 13 residues. Between the trimmed V and J ends, which lost 0 bases and 6 bases, there was a span of 8 bases. Germline lookup yields CDR1 SGHVS and CDR2 FNYEAQ. This CDR3 reads CASSLARNAEAFF. CDR3 bases: TGTGCCAGCAGCTTAGCGAGAAACGCTGAAGCTTTCTTT.

The genes are TRBV20-1 and TRBJ1-1; 9 bases map to TRBD1. The germline V gene encodes CDR1 DFQATT and CDR2 SNEGSKA (reference sequence). The CDR3 consists of 13 residues. After removal of 5 bases from V and 5 bases from J, the junction contained 6 bases not matched to a gene. CDR3 region: CSADRGRGTEAFF. The CDR3 bases are TGCAGTGCTGACAGGGGGAGAGGTACTGAAGCTTTCTTT.

The chain employs TRBV2 and TRBJ1-4; the D is unclear. Germline CDR1 is SNHLY and CDR2 is FYNNEI. Between the trimmed V and J ends, which lost 7 bases and 4 bases, there was a span of 13 bases. CDR3 length: 14 amino acids. The CDR3 DNA is TGTGCCAGCAAAGGGCGTGGACTTAATGAAAAACTGTTTTTT. Translation: CASKGRGLNEKLFF.

The rearrangement joins TRBV3-1 to TRBJ2-1; maybe TRBD1 (6 bases). From germline, CDR1 is LGHDT and CDR2 YNNKEL (reference sequence). The CDR3 is made up of 15 amino acids. Trimming cost V 6 bases and J 7 bases, with 19 bases left between them. CDR3 nucleotides: TGTGCCAGCAGGATGAACCAGGGGAGTCCTAATGAGCAGTTCTTC. Translated, it gives CASRMNQGSPNEQFF.

The sample holds a few counts of this clonotype. The chain links TRBV27 to TRBJ2-7; TRBD1 matches 7 bases. CDR3 length equals 16 residues. Germline assignment: CDR1 MNHEY and CDR2 SMNVEV (reference sequence). J lost 1 base, V lost 3 bases, and 9 bases had no gene match. CDR3 loop: CASSFSSDRVSYEQYF. The CDR3 DNA reads as TGTGCCAGCAGTTTCTCCTCAGACAGGGTTTCCTACGAGCAGTACTTC.

This clonotype was counted ten times or more. The chain couples TRBV12-3 or TRBV12-4 to TRBJ1-1; D is ambiguous. The CDR3 is 13 amino acids. V was cut by 2 bases and J by 8 bases, with 12 bases left in between. This CDR3 is CASSLPGITEAFF. In DNA, the CDR3 is TGTGCCAGCAGTTTACCAGGAATTACCGAAGCTTTCTTT.

The chain links TRBV24-1 to TRBJ2-3; TRBD2 agrees at 12 bases. The germline V gene has CDR1 KGHDR and CDR2 SFDVKD. Trimming cost V 3 bases and J 5 bases; bases outside gene matches: 8. The CDR3 has 17 amino acids. The CDR3 loop reads CATSDPQLAGGLDTQYF. The CDR3, as DNA: TGTGCCACCAGTGATCCCCAACTAGCGGGGGGTTTAGATACGCAGTATTTT.

This clonotype was detected only a few times. The CDR3 DNA sequence: TGCGCCAGCAGCTTGGATTTAGTGGCTGGGGCCAACGTCCTGACTTTC. This codes for CASSLDLVAGANVLTF. V is TRBV5-1 and J is TRBJ2-6; D not resolved. CDR1 SGHRS and CDR2 YFSETQ come from the germline V gene. The CDR3 sequence is 16 residues long. Trimming took off 0 bases at V and 2 bases at J, with 9 bases between the two ends.

The chain is built from TRBV15 and TRBJ2-1, with 11 positions matching TRBD2. CDR1 LNHNV and CDR2 YYDKDF come from the germline V gene (reference sequence). The CDR3 is made up of 19 amino acids. V trimming: 1 base; J trimming: 0 bases; junction bases outside the gene matches: 8. The CDR3 protein is CATSRGRLAGPSSYNEQFF. The CDR3 coding sequence is TGTGCCACCAGCAGAGGTAGACTAGCGGGGCCAAGCTCCTACAATGAGCAGTTCTTC.

This clonotype has just a few counts. V gene TRBV5-1 combines with J gene TRBJ1-5, with D unclear. Between the trimmed V and J ends, which lost 3 bases and 2 bases, there was a span of 12 bases. The CDR3 has 15 amino acids. From germline, CDR1 is SGHRS and CDR2 YFSETQ. DNA for the CDR3: TGCGCCAGCAGCTCACCGTCGGGCGGCAATCAGCCCCAGCATTTT. Protein sequence: CASSSPSGGNQPQHF.

This sequence joins TRBV4-3 and TRBJ2-5; D tentatively reads TRBD1 or TRBD2 (5 bases each). V lost 6 bases, J lost 3 bases, and 11 bases lay in between. The CDR3 has 13 residues. Per the germline V gene, CDR1 is LGHNA and CDR2 is YSLEER. The CDR3 bases are TGCGCCAGCAGACGGGGCGTAGAAGAGACCCAGTACTTC. It is translated as CASRRGVEETQYF.

Details on this clonotype: The conserved phenylalanine or tryptophan is not found at the CDR3 terminus, so this likely reflects a read error. This chain joins TRBV4-3 and TRBJ2-5; tentatively, D is TRBD2 (6 bases). V gave up 4 bases and J gave up 5 bases, with 20 bases separating them. CDR1 and CDR2 (germline): LGHNA, YSLEER. The CDR3 has 16 residues. In DNA, the CDR3 is TGCGCCAGCAGCCCAGGACGGACGGGAGCCCTGGAGACCCAGTACTAC. Its translation is CASSPGRTGALETQYY.

This chain connects TRBV20-1 to TRBJ2-5; tentatively, D is TRBD2 (6 bases). Looked up from germline, CDR1 is DFQATT and CDR2 is SNEGSKA (reference sequence). The V gene lost 5 bases and the J gene lost 5 bases, with 27 bases spanning the gap. The CDR3 is made up of 17 amino acids. The CDR3 region is CSAGPPSAHPFRETQYF. The CDR3 region has the DNA TGCAGTGCTGGGCCGCCTAGCGCGCATCCATTTAGGGAGACCCAGTACTTC.

The rearrangement uses TRBV4-3 and TRBJ2-2; 13 positions agree with TRBD2. Per germline, CDR1 LGHNA and CDR2 YSLEER. The CDR3 has 20 amino acids. V was pared by 0 bases and J by 0 bases, with 7 bases of the junction left unmatched. The CDR3 spells CASSQESGLAGAANTGELFF. DNA of the CDR3: TGCGCCAGCAGCCAAGAATCAGGACTAGCGGGGGCCGCGAACACCGGGGAGCTGTTTTTT.

The V and J genes are TRBV20-1 and TRBJ1-6; perhaps TRBD1 as D (6 bases). The length of the CDR3 is 14 residues. Trimming cost V 3 bases and J 7 bases, with 13 bases left between them. Germline V gene lookup returns CDR1 DFQATT and CDR2 SNEGSKA (reference sequence). CDR3 sequence (DNA): TGCAGTGCTAGGGAGGACAGCTTGAATTCACCCCTCCACTTT. Its protein is CSAREDSLNSPLHF.

This clonotype was found a few times. V and J are TRBV7-2 and TRBJ1-3, with D perhaps matching TRBD1 (5 bases). This CDR3 is built from 16 residues. Germline CDR1 and CDR2: SGHTA and FQGNSA. V was cut by 5 bases and J by 2 bases, with 16 bases left in between. The CDR3 sequence: CASSPRAGTPGNTIYF. The CDR3 bases are TGTGCCAGCAGCCCCCGCGCAGGGACTCCTGGAAACACCATATATTTT.